This entry lists 22 T cell receptor beta chains sequenced from one sample in a study of T cell clonality in common variable immunodeficiency. Data came from immunoSEQ multiplex PCR; TCRdb stores just in-frame clones and leaves some out. The sample was found to contain some 17,000 clones, and every one recurs. Their antigen targets remain unknown. Study conclusions and caveats: Fewer deletions and N-nucleotide insertions were reportedly seen in common variable immunodeficiency TCR beta sequences.

Sample: peripheral blood mononuclear cells. These receptors were collected from a human donor with common variable immunodeficiency.

As for this clone: The read gets to within 3 residues of the CDR3 end, and the germline J gene fills in the rest. J is TRBJ1-4 and V is TRBV11-2; D remains unclear. Germline assignment: CDR1 SGHAT and CDR2 FQNNGV. V was pared by 4 bases and J by 7 bases, with 13 bases between. This CDR3 is built from 14 residues. The CDR3 reads CASSSSFSAEKLFF. CDR3 DNA (partial): TGTGCCAGCAGCTCCAGTTTTTCCGCTGAAAAA.

In this sample, this clone turned up a few times. The read terminates 3 residues before the CDR3 end, so the remaining end is supplied by the germline J gene. The chain combines TRBV30 with TRBJ1-2, with D possibly being TRBD1 (5 bases). Germline V gene lookup returns CDR1 GTSNPN and CDR2 SVGIG (reference sequence). The CDR3 covers 13 residues. The sequenced CDR3 bases are TGTGCCTGGAGTGCACGGCAGGGAAACGGC. Translating it yields CAWSARQGNG. The whole CDR3 sequence is CAWSARQGNGYTF.

The sample holds a few counts of this clone. The read comes to an end 3 residues before the CDR3 does, leaving the germline J gene to fill in the end. This chain joins TRBV5-1 and TRBJ2-1, with 7 bases that match TRBD1. This CDR3 has 14 amino acids. The V gene end was trimmed by 4 bases and the J gene end by 9 bases; junction bases not matched to a gene: 10. Germline V lookup: CDR1 SGHRS, CDR2 YFSETQ. The sequenced CDR3 bases are TGCGCCAGCAGCCCACAGACAGGGTTGTCTGAG. It translates to CASSPQTGLSE. The complete CDR3 reads CASSPQTGLSEQFF.

The covered CDR3 bases are TGTGCCAGCAGTAGTAACAGGTCGTATAGCAATCAGCCC. Translated: CASSSNRSYSNQP. The whole CDR3 reads CASSSNRSYSNQPQHF. The chain combines TRBV2 with TRBJ1-5, with a weak D call TRBD1 (5 bases). The read comes to an end 3 residues before the CDR3 does, leaving the germline J gene to fill in the end. The V end lost 5 bases, the J end lost 0 bases, and 14 bases lay between the germline ends. This CDR3 has 16 amino acids. Germline CDR1 reads SNHLY; CDR2 reads FYNNEI.

Regarding this clone: Read coverage stops 3 residues before the CDR3 terminus; the germline J gene supplies the remainder. The genes are TRBV19 and TRBJ1-1; D gene unclear. Germline V gives CDR1 LNHDA, CDR2 SQIVND (reference sequence). This CDR3 has 13 amino acids. Trimming removed 3 bases from V and 3 bases from J, with 8 bases in between. CDR3 DNA (partial): TGTGCCAGTAGTATGTCTGCAGACACTGAA. It codes for CASSMSADTE. The whole CDR3 region reads CASSMSADTEAFF.

This clone has just a few counts. The read halts 3 residues ahead of the CDR3 end, with the missing end drawn from the germline J gene. The V call is TRBV20-1, the J call TRBJ2-7, with 12 bases fitting TRBD2. The length of the CDR3 is 15 residues. J was trimmed by 3 bases and V by 4 bases; bases with no gene match: 7. CDR1 and CDR2 (germline): DFQATT, SNEGSKA (reference sequence). The CDR3 reads CSAKRLAGAFYEQYF. The CDR3 bases that were read are TGCAGTGCTAAGCGACTAGCGGGAGCGTTCTACGAG.

This clone has just a few counts. The CDR3 extends 3 residues past the end of the read, so its final part is completed from the germline J gene. The sample has other DNA sequences that encode this CDR3 too. This sequence joins TRBV7-9 and TRBJ2-3, with D tentatively TRBD2 (6 bases). In germline, CDR1 is SEHNR, CDR2 FQNEAQ (reference sequence). This CDR3 has 15 amino acids. V lost 4 bases, J lost 0 bases, and 11 bases lay in between. CDR3 bases read: TGTGCCAGCAGCTCGGGACTGCCTAGCACAGATACG. Amino acid sequence: CASSSGLPSTDT. The full CDR3 reads CASSSGLPSTDTQYF.

For this clone: The read terminates 3 residues ahead of where the CDR3 ends, so the germline J gene completes it. V is TRBV29-1 and J is TRBJ2-7; 7 bases fit TRBD1. From germline, CDR1 is SQVTM and CDR2 ANQGSEA. This CDR3 spans 12 amino acids. Trimming cost V 3 bases and J 5 bases; bases outside gene matches: 4. The part of the CDR3 DNA that was read is TGCAGCGTTGAGACAGGGCCCCACGAG. Translating gives CSVETGPHE. Given in full, the CDR3 is CSVETGPHEQYF.

A few counts support this clone. The read is 3 residues too short to cover the CDR3 end, so that end is filled in from the germline J gene. V usage is TRBV19 and J usage is TRBJ1-1, with unresolved D. The CDR3 is 14 amino acids. V lost 1 base to trimming and J lost 6 bases, with 12 bases between them. The V gene's germline CDR1 is LNHDA and CDR2 SQIVND (reference sequence). The CDR3 sequence is CASSIGRGSPEAFF. Partial CDR3 DNA: TGTGCCAGTAGTATAGGTCGGGGAAGCCCTGAA.

This clone was seen many times. The sequence runs out 3 residues before the end of the CDR3; the remainder is reconstructed from the germline J gene. J is TRBJ1-2 and V is TRBV7-2; possibly TRBD1 for D (5 bases). Per germline, CDR1 SGHTA and CDR2 FQGNSA. With 1 base removed from V and 4 bases from J, the gap between germline ends came to 10 bases. This CDR3 has 14 amino acids. CDR3 bases read: TGTGCCAGCAGCTTAGTGAGGGGTGGCTATGGC. This gives the protein CASSLVRGGYG. The whole CDR3 region reads CASSLVRGGYGYTF.

CDR3 amino acids: CASSRDRASNEQFF. The CDR3 DNA, read in part, is TGTGCCAGCTCACGAGACAGGGCAAGCAATGAG. This chain uses TRBV18 with TRBJ2-1, with TRBD1 identical over 7 bases. The CDR3 is cut off 3 residues early in the read; its end comes from the germline J gene. The V segment lost 4 bases and the J segment 6 bases; nucleotides outside the gene matches: 6. Germline V gene data show CDR1 as KGHSH and CDR2 as LQKENI. This CDR3 region has 14 residues.

This clone is medium-sized in the sample. Sequencing ends 3 residues short of the CDR3 end; the germline J gene provides the rest. The chain recombines TRBV5-1 with TRBJ1-1, with D unclear. Looked up from germline, CDR1 is SGHRS and CDR2 is YFSETQ. Trimming took 2 bases from V and 2 from J, leaving 10 bases between them. The length of the CDR3 is 14 residues. The covered CDR3 bases are TGCGCCAGCAGCTTAGGACTGACCAACACTGAA. Translated: CASSLGLTNTE. The entire CDR3 protein is CASSLGLTNTEAFF.

Only a few counts were recorded for this clone. The CDR3 is cut off 3 residues early in the read; its end comes from the germline J gene. V gene TRBV19 combines with J gene TRBJ2-7, with a tentative D call TRBD1 (6 bases). Germline V lookup: CDR1 LNHDA, CDR2 SQIVND (reference sequence). The length of the CDR3 is 14 residues. Trimming removed 3 bases from V and 6 bases from J, with 15 bases in between. Partial CDR3 DNA: TGTGCCAGTAGTATCCAACAGGGTAGCGCCGAG. Its translation is CASSIQQGSAE. The full-length CDR3 reads as CASSIQQGSAEQYF. The full variable domain, with the rest looked up from reference TRBV19 and TRBJ2-7, is DGGITQSPKYLFRKEGQNVTLSCEQNLNHDAMYWYRQDPGQGLRLIYYSQIVNDFQKGDIAEGYSVSREKKESFPLTVTSAQKNPTAFYLCASSIQQGSAEQYFGPGTRLTVT.

This clone was seen a handful of times. The read gets to within 3 residues of the CDR3 end, and the germline J gene fills in the rest. The genes are TRBV18 and TRBJ1-3, with 9 nucleotides matching TRBD1. The CDR3 sequence is 18 residues long. Germline assignment: CDR1 KGHSH and CDR2 LQKENI. Trimming at V came to 2 bases and at J to 2 bases, leaving 10 bases not matched to a gene. The CDR3 reads CASSPGSGTGRPGNTIYF. The sequenced part of the CDR3 DNA is TGTGCCAGCTCACCAGGCTCCGGGACAGGGCGACCTGGAAACACC.

This clone was found many times. The CDR3 is cut off 3 residues early in the read; its end comes from the germline J gene. The gene calls are TRBV29-1 and TRBJ2-3; 8 bases map to TRBD2. CDR1 and CDR2 (germline): SQVTM, ANQGSEA. The CDR3 is made up of 13 amino acids. Trimming removed 4 bases from V and 4 bases from J; junction bases left unmatched: 4. Here the CDR3 reads CSVAGGFADTQYF. The part of the CDR3 DNA that was read is TGCAGCGTTGCGGGGGGGTTCGCAGATACG.

There are a few counts of this clone. The CDR3 end is not reached by the read, which stops 3 residues before it; the germline J gene fills it in. This chain connects TRBV20-1 to TRBJ1-4; D possibly corresponds to TRBD1 (5 bases). Trimming took 0 bases from V and 10 from J, leaving 15 bases between them. This CDR3 is 14 amino acids long. Germline V gives CDR1 DFQATT, CDR2 SNEGSKA (reference sequence). Partial CDR3 DNA: TGCAGTGCTAGAGATTACAGGAGAGGAATAAAA. Protein product: CSARDYRRGIK. The full-length CDR3 reads as CSARDYRRGIKLFF.

This clone came up a few times. The sequenced fragment ends 3 residues before the CDR3 boundary, so the rest is inferred from the germline J gene. The rearrangement links TRBV5-1 to TRBJ2-3; 9 bases align to TRBD2. V lost 4 bases and J lost 0; bases outside the gene matches: 3. Germline V CDR1 and CDR2: SGHRS, YFSETQ. The CDR3 runs 15 residues. The CDR3 here is CASSRTSVSTDTQYF. The CDR3 DNA, read in part, is TGCGCCAGCAGCCGGACTAGCGTTAGCACAGATACG.

Details on this clone: The observed sequence ends 3 residues before the CDR3 terminus, with the missing tail filled in from the germline J gene. The chain links TRBV5-1 to TRBJ2-3; tentative D call: TRBD2 (6 bases). Per germline, CDR1 SGHRS and CDR2 YFSETQ. The CDR3 covers 16 residues. Trimming stripped 4 bases from V and 0 bases from J, with 15 bases between. The covered CDR3 bases are TGCGCCAGCAGCCCGGGACTGCACGGAAGCACAGATACG. Residues: CASSPGLHGSTDT. The entire CDR3 protein reads CASSPGLHGSTDTQYF. Supplemented by reference TRBV5-1 and TRBJ2-3, the full variable domain reads KAGVTQTPRYLIKTRGQQVTLSCSPISGHRSVSWYQQTPGQGLQFLFEYFSETQRNKGNFPGRFSGRQFSNSRSEMNVSTLELGDSALYLCASSPGLHGSTDTQYFGPGTRLTVL.

This clone appeared many times. From the germline J gene comes the end of the CDR3, since the read stops 3 residues before it. The chain recombines TRBV29-1 with TRBJ1-4, with TRBD1 as a possible D gene (5 bases). CDR3 length: 13 residues. The V gene's germline CDR1 is SQVTM and CDR2 ANQGSEA. Trimming removed 4 bases from V and 7 bases from J, with 13 bases in between. This CDR3 is CSVGQGLGEKLFF. The sequenced part of the CDR3 DNA is TGCAGCGTTGGCCAGGGTCTCGGTGAAAAA. Based on the CDR3 plus reference TRBV29-1 and TRBJ1-4, the full variable domain is SAVISQKPSRDICQRGTSLTIQCQVDSQVTMMFWYRQQPGQSLTLIATANQGSEATYESGFVIDKFPISRPNLTFSTLTVSNMSPEDSSIYLCSVGQGLGEKLFFGSGTQLSVL.

Ten or more counts support this clone. The CDR3 sequence: CSVDPGSGANVLTF. The covered CDR3 bases are TGCAGCGTTGATCCAGGTTCGGGGGCCAACGTC. V usage is TRBV29-1 and J usage is TRBJ2-6; D unclear. Read sequence stops 3 residues before the CDR3 end, and the germline J gene provides the missing end. Germline CDR1 SQVTM, CDR2 ANQGSEA. The ends were cut back, 3 bases at V and 4 bases at J, with 10 bases in the middle. The length of the CDR3 is 14 residues.

This clone was detected a few times. The CDR3 here is CASSPGQGARDEQYF. The DNA read from the CDR3 is TGCGCCAGCAGTCCCGGCCAGGGGGCTAGGGACGAG. The genes are TRBV23-1 and TRBJ2-7; 8 nucleotides align to TRBD1. The read comes to an end 3 residues before the CDR3 does, leaving the germline J gene to fill in the end. TRBV23-1 is an ORF, and what it does is uncertain. The CDR3 is 15 amino acids. Trimming took 4 bases from V and 5 from J; bases not matched to a gene: 10.

Many counts were recorded for this clone. The read ends 3 residues before the CDR3 terminus; that terminus is restored from the germline J gene. The V gene is TRBV18, the J gene TRBJ1-2; D unclear. The CDR3 is 15 amino acids. CDR1 is KGHSH and CDR2 is LQKENI in the germline V gene. The germline V and J ends were trimmed by 0 bases and 7 bases, with 15 bases remaining between them. The CDR3 DNA, read in part, is TGTGCCAGCTCACCACCCGGGGAGGGAGTCGGTGGC. It specifies CASSPPGEGVGG. The full CDR3 protein is CASSPPGEGVGGYTF.